Listed here is a single TCR beta chain. In its sample, this clone was seen a few times. Its antigen is currently not known. Base qualities were left out, and no much larger clone turns up one base away. One collaborating source in Seattle enrolled patients while the patients were actively infected and followed the patients over time throughout the course of disease. Collaborating institutions collected whole blood in K2EDTA tubes following their own protocols. Collaborator samples were shipped for TCRbeta analysis as frozen whole blood, isolated PBMCs, or DNA extracted from either sample type. These data belong to a study of blood T cell repertoires in COVID-19 (dated by TCRdb to the early 2020s). As for the study more broadly: Collaborator samples came from the United States, Italy and Spain and covered acute and convalescent phases of COVID-19. Where available, HLA class I and class II types were taken from metadata supplied by the sample provider and were not determined by assay-based typing. The material from the prospective study consisted of cDNA or gDNA derived from T cells, B-cell-depleted T cells, or PBMCs. The samples were drawn from the first 160 participants of the ongoing ImmuneRACE study and from 1,254 subjects provided by 6 global collaborators. Nearly every sample came with metadata listing a de-identified subject ID, COVID-19 status, age in years and sex. A freely available public database, intended as a resource for researchers studying the immune response to SARS-CoV-2, is where the repertoires were released. Subjects who had been exposed to COVID-19, were actively infected with it, or had recovered from it provided the deeply sampled blood TCRbeta repertoires that made up the dataset.

Measured from the cysteine to the phenylalanine, the CDR3 is 14 residues long. Here the CDR3 DNA is all that survives: 42 bases in frame from base 1. Ends trimmed: V by 2 bases, J by 7 bases; bases unmatched to a gene: 4. According to the germline V gene (reference sequence), CDR1 reads GTSNPN and CDR2 reads SVGIG. The paper as a whole reports these results and caveats: The amount of clinical and demographic metadata varied by source and participant and was provided uncurated.

TCRbeta CDR3 regions were amplified from genomic DNA by means of the immunoSEQ Assay, a bias-controlled multiplex PCR. The source study handled its data this way. The number of nucleated cells in each sample was estimated by amplification of reference gene primers within the assay. To quantify the absolute abundance of each unique TCRbeta CDR3 rearrangement, sequence reads were collapsed and filtered. For each sample, productive Simpson clonality was calculated as the square root of Simpson's diversity index across productive rearrangements. Sourced from immuneACCESS, this table was stored by TCRdb with only in-frame sequences that have V and J called. A share of the clones is absent; for the studies checked, an unresolved V gene accounts for under half, and the remainder has no known explanation. That table gives V, J and clone size, and the DNA gave D and trimming. Here the sample has roughly 250,000 clones; roughly 84% occur a single time. Of the sample, 15% to 19% is held by the ten largest clones.

Sequencing was done on a sample of peripheral blood. The chain links TRBV30 with TRBJ2-7, and 14 junctional nucleotides match TRBD2. The TCR comes from a person between 70 and 80 years old with COVID-19, enrolled during active disease. The CDR3 protein is CAWSRGLAGGEQYF. The bases read TGTGCCTGGAGTAGAGGACTAGCGGGAGGAGAGCAGTACTTC. The full variable domain, with segments outside the CDR3 supplied by the reference TRBV30 and TRBJ2-7 proteins, appears as SQTIHQWPATLVQPVGSPLSLECTVEGTSNPNLYWYRQAAGRGLQLLFYSVGIGQISSEVPQNLSASRPQDRQFILSSKKLLLSDSGFYLCAWSRGLAGGEQYFGPGTRLTVT.